This section outlines one T cell receptor beta chain sequence together with its context. Its binding antigen is unknown. Base qualities are missing; no much larger clone stands one base away. The CDR3 regions of human TCRbeta chains were analyzed by immunosequencing. As for how the authors treated the data: Repertoire TCRs were matched against a reference library of SARS-CoV-2-specific TCRs generated with the MIRA antigen-specificity platform. Breadth was defined as the fraction of unique TCRs that were SARS-CoV-2-associated, and depth was defined as the fraction of total T cells that were SARS-CoV-2-associated. Using the MIRA data, each spike-specific TCR was mapped to the spike region that the TCR reacts to and placed in a CD4 or CD8 class. Log10-transformed breadth and depth values were compared by one-way ANOVA with Sidak's multiple comparisons tests. The source is immuneACCESS, and TCRdb retained only in-frame sequences with V and J called. Part of the clones is not carried over; for the studies checked, unresolved V genes explain less than half of this, and the remainder is unexplained. V, J and clone size are taken as reported in that table, and D and trimming were inferred from the DNA itself. This sample gives more than 100,000 clones in total; 90% of them show up just once. The ten largest clones capture 4.8% of the sample.

Sample time point, as interpreted from the label and publication: baseline before first vaccination. Samples from vaccinated people were obtained from the UK trials COV001 and COV002, which included a single-blind randomized controlled phase 2/3 trial of AZD1222 (ChAdOx1 nCoV-19) in healthy adults. Trial participant PBMC samples were collected at day 0 and day 28 after the second dose for TCRbeta chain sequencing. CDR1 and CDR2 (MDHEN, SYDVKM) derive from the germline V gene. Between the V and J ends, shortened by 8 bases and 3 bases respectively, the junction contains 22 bases. Inclusive of the bounding cysteine and phenylalanine, the CDR3 is 16 residues long. Only the CDR3 portion is preserved as DNA: 48 bases, with reading frame beginning at the first base. The sample comes from a study of T cell responses to AZD1222 COVID-19 vaccine (dated by TCRdb to 2020 to 2023). Concerning the study at large: Because spike-specific TCR depth and breadth did not differ between the two schedules, AZD1222 recipients who got a second dose at roughly 4 weeks were pooled with those who got a second dose at roughly 12 weeks. TCR sequencing covered fewer than 250 trial participants: approximately 200 given two doses of AZD1222 and 26 given two doses of MenACWY control vaccine. Trial participants were enrolled by age into 18-55, 56-69 and 70-plus year subgroups, with 148, 28 and 57 TCR-sequenced participants respectively.

Broad study findings and their caveats: In the small 56-69-year group, the increase in depth fell short of significance, most likely because of low power. A significant rise in spike-specific TCR breadth and depth was observed after two AZD1222 doses relative to day 0 and relative to MenACWY recipients. The whole spike protein was spanned by vaccine-associated CD4 TCRs, and dominant responses were seen in regions 160-218 and 743-854. Only a handful of AZD1222 recipients were SARS-CoV-2 seropositive at baseline, limiting conclusions about previously exposed vaccinees. Because no day 14 peak-response samples were available, repertoires were characterized only after the peak T cell response. Participants were mostly white British, with more females than males. The authors suggested clonal diversity may have been underestimated. Reportedly, almost half of the unique spike-specific TCRs recognized epitopes lying outside the regions that are mutated in the B.1.351 and B.1.1.7 variants.

This chain is built from TRBV28 and TRBJ1-2; perhaps TRBD1 is the D gene, with 5 bases matching. This clonotype was sampled from an adult in good health. Sequencing was performed on peripheral blood, taken on day 0 of AZD1222 vaccination. The CDR3 reads CASHLGGALKYYGYTF. The sequence in DNA is TGTGCCAGCCACCTTGGAGGGGCCCTAAAATACTATGGCTACACCTTC.